These T cell receptor beta chains were read from a single sample in a study of T cells after yellow fever vaccination. TCRdb reanalysed the 5' RACE reads using MiXCR and keeps one entry per CDR3 protein. The data contain about 340,000 distinct CDR3 sequences, 8% to 10% of them seen just once; the ten biggest clones take up approximately 18%. The sequencing used PBMCs, collected on the day of the first yellow fever vaccination. These receptors came from a man between 18 and 29 years old who received the YFV17D yellow fever vaccine. CDR3s include the opening cysteine and the closing phenylalanine or tryptophan. Each record gives: V gene, J gene, CDR3 length, CDR3 protein.

V: TRBV4-3
J: TRBJ1-5
length: 14
CDR3: CASSQDSLNQPQHF

V: TRBV18
J: TRBJ2-4
length: 13
CDR3: CASSPPAKNIQYF

V: TRBV12-3/TRBV12-4
J: TRBJ2-3
length: 15
CDR3: CASSTTSGITDTQYF

V: TRBV12-3/TRBV12-4
J: TRBJ1-2
length: 14
CDR3: CASSLRGHDYGYTF

V: TRBV28
J: TRBJ2-1
length: 11
CDR3: CASIGVDEQFF

V: TRBV7-9
J: TRBJ2-2
length: 15
CDR3: CASRPEYWGTGELFF

V: TRBV5-1
J: TRBJ1-1
length: 16
CDR3: CASSQITTGVGTEAFF

V: TRBV5-8
J: TRBJ1-4
length: 15
CDR3: CASSFGAGYNEKLFF

V: TRBV7-2
J: TRBJ1-5
length: 16
CDR3: CASSLTYRVGNQPQHF

V: TRBV11-2
J: TRBJ2-1
length: 16
CDR3: CASSGLTGQSFNEQFF

V: TRBV5-1
J: TRBJ2-3
length: 13
CDR3: CASRLHSEDTQYF

V: TRBV20-1
J: TRBJ2-5
length: 14
CDR3: CSARDQSRPETQYF

V: TRBV7-9
J: TRBJ1-6
length: 15
CDR3: CASSLSGGNNSPLHF